This T cell receptor (beta chain) originates from a study of T cells after yellow fever vaccination. Across the whole study: Some fractions had low cell numbers, and these were prepared with SMART-Seq v4 Ultra Low Input.

One entry per CDR3 protein results from TCRdb running MiXCR on the 5' RACE reads. The data hold about 99,000 distinct CDR3 sequences, with 4.5% to 6% observed a single time. This clonotype has ten or more counts. The antigen is not known. Study results and limitations: After the booster, approximately 95% of CD4 and more than 75% of CD8 primary-response clones were re-detected. It was a small share of clonotypes that appeared in both CD4 and CD8 compartments.

This CDR3 spans 12 amino acids. V lost 3 bases and J 2 bases, leaving 5 bases between the germline ends. The sequence derives from a man aged 18 to 35 who received the YFV17D yellow fever vaccine. The sequences come from CD8+ T cells sorted from PBMCs, collected 10 days after the yellow fever booster vaccination. The chain has TRBV12-3 or TRBV12-4 and TRBJ2-7, with D perhaps TRBD1 or TRBD2 (5 bases each). The CDR3 spells CASSLGAYEQYF. The CDR3 DNA sequence: TGTGCCAGCAGTTTGGGGGCCTACGAGCAGTACTTC.